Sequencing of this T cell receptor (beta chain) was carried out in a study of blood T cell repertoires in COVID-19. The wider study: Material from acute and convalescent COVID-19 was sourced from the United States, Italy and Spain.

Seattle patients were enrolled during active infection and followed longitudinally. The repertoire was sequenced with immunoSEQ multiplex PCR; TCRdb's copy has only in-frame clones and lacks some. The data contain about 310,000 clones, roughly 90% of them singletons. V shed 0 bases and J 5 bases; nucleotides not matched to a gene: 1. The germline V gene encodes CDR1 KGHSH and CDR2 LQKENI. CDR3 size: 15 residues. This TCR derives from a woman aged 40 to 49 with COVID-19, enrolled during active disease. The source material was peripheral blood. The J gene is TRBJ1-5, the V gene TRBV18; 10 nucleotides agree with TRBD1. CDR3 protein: CASSPPGQGYQPQHF. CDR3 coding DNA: TGTGCCAGCTCACCACCGGGACAGGGGTATCAGCCCCAGCATTTT.